These T cell receptor beta chains were read from a single sample in a study of cytomegalovirus exposure and HLA in healthy donors. TCRdb keeps only in-frame clones here, not all; method: immunoSEQ multiplex PCR. The repertoire consists of roughly 190,000 clones, with about 13% occurring once and the leading ten covering 7.8%. Sequences were obtained from PBMCs. These receptors were collected from a man aged 45-60 years in good health and CMV-seropositive. Each CDR3 is given with its conserved first and last residue. The order of the fields is CDR3 protein, CDR3 DNA, J gene, D gene, V gene, clone size. The D gene is left open where the match is weak. The size of a clone is reported for some rows only, either as once, few or many, or as a class for expanded clones.

cdr3_aa: CASSQVTGEAFF
cdr3_nt: TGTGCCAGCAGCCAGGTGACAGGGGAAGCTTTCTTT
j_call: TRBJ1-1
d_call: TRBD1
v_call: TRBV14
clone_size: .

cdr3_aa: CASRHHTQGDSPLHF
cdr3_nt: TGTGCCAGCAGGCACCACACACAGGGAGATTCACCCCTCCACTTT
j_call: TRBJ1-6
d_call: .
v_call: TRBV6-1
clone_size: few

cdr3_aa: CASSYRGLGGYGYTF
cdr3_nt: TGTGCCAGCAGTTACAGGGGGCTTGGAGGTTATGGCTACACCTTC
j_call: TRBJ1-2
d_call: TRBD1
v_call: TRBV6-5
clone_size: few

cdr3_aa: CASRTGQGNTGELFF
cdr3_nt: TGTGCCAGCAGAACGGGACAGGGGAACACCGGGGAGCTGTTTTTT
j_call: TRBJ2-2
d_call: TRBD1
v_call: TRBV6-1
clone_size: .

cdr3_aa: CASAPGIEAEAFF
cdr3_nt: TGTGCCAGTGCGCCAGGGATCGAGGCTGAAGCTTTCTTT
j_call: TRBJ1-1
d_call: .
v_call: TRBV2
clone_size: .

cdr3_aa: CASSPRTPRDGYTF
cdr3_nt: TGTGCCAGCAGTCCTCGGACGCCCAGGGATGGCTACACCTTC
j_call: TRBJ1-2
d_call: .
v_call: TRBV28
clone_size: .

cdr3_aa: CASSIQGGAEAFF
cdr3_nt: TGTGCCAGTAGTATCCAGGGGGGTGCTGAAGCTTTCTTT
j_call: TRBJ1-1
d_call: TRBD1
v_call: TRBV19
clone_size: .

cdr3_aa: CASSINPGTVLDEQFF
cdr3_nt: TGTGCCAGCAGCATCAATCCCGGGACAGTTCTGGATGAGCAGTTCTTC
j_call: TRBJ2-1
d_call: TRBD1
v_call: TRBV9
clone_size: .

cdr3_aa: CASSRAGGRDTEAFF
cdr3_nt: TGCGCCAGCAGCCGGGCAGGGGGCAGGGACACTGAAGCTTTCTTT
j_call: TRBJ1-1
d_call: TRBD1
v_call: TRBV4-1
clone_size: few

cdr3_aa: CASSPDRNQPQHF
cdr3_nt: TGTGCCAGCAGCCCAGACAGGAATCAGCCCCAGCATTTT
j_call: TRBJ1-5
d_call: .
v_call: TRBV11-3
clone_size: .

cdr3_aa: CASSLDADYGYTF
cdr3_nt: TGTGCCAGCAGCTTAGACGCAGACTATGGCTACACCTTC
j_call: TRBJ1-2
d_call: .
v_call: TRBV11-2
clone_size: .

cdr3_aa: CASSYPGQPYGYTF
cdr3_nt: TGTGCCAGCAGTTACCCCGGACAGCCTTATGGCTACACCTTC
j_call: TRBJ1-2
d_call: .
v_call: TRBV6-5
clone_size: .

cdr3_aa: CASSAQGATNEKLFF
cdr3_nt: TGTGCCAGCAGCGCACAGGGCGCAACTAATGAAAAACTGTTTTTT
j_call: TRBJ1-4
d_call: .
v_call: TRBV7-6
clone_size: few

cdr3_aa: CASSGIMGQGDTGELFF
cdr3_nt: TGTGCCAGCAGCGGGATTATGGGACAGGGTGACACCGGGGAGCTGTTTTTT
j_call: TRBJ2-2
d_call: TRBD1
v_call: TRBV2
clone_size: .

cdr3_aa: CASSPGRGPEGYTF
cdr3_nt: TGTGCCAGCAGCCCTGGGCGGGGGCCGGAAGGCTACACCTTC
j_call: TRBJ1-2
d_call: .
v_call: TRBV7-2
clone_size: .

cdr3_aa: CASRLELQNLPFLSYEQYF
cdr3_nt: TGTGCAAGTCGCTTAGAGTTACAGAATCTCCCATTCCTGTCCTACGAGCAGTACTTC
j_call: TRBJ2-7
d_call: .
v_call: TRBV12-2
clone_size: few

cdr3_aa: CASSAQGALVNTEAFF
cdr3_nt: TGTGCCAGCAGCGCACAGGGGGCTTTAGTGAACACTGAAGCTTTCTTT
j_call: TRBJ1-1
d_call: TRBD1
v_call: TRBV7-8
clone_size: .

cdr3_aa: CASSTLGANTEAFF
cdr3_nt: TGTGCCAGCAGTACGTTAGGGGCGAACACTGAAGCTTTCTTT
j_call: TRBJ1-1
d_call: .
v_call: TRBV6-5
clone_size: few

cdr3_aa: CASKGGLHTDTQYF
cdr3_nt: TGTGCCAGCAAAGGGGGCCTGCACACAGATACGCAGTATTTT
j_call: TRBJ2-3
d_call: TRBD1
v_call: TRBV5-6
clone_size: few

cdr3_aa: CASSLWVGSDEKLFF
cdr3_nt: TGTGCCAGCAGCTTGTGGGTGGGCAGTGATGAAAAACTGTTTTTT
j_call: TRBJ1-4
d_call: .
v_call: TRBV5-6
clone_size: few

cdr3_aa: CASSYEAGRYNEQFF
cdr3_nt: TGTGCCAGCAGTTACGAGGCGGGGCGATACAATGAGCAGTTCTTC
j_call: TRBJ2-1
d_call: .
v_call: TRBV6-5
clone_size: .

cdr3_aa: CASSGTGGLGNQPQHF
cdr3_nt: TGTGCCAGCAGTGGGACAGGGGGCTTGGGCAATCAGCCCCAGCATTTT
j_call: TRBJ1-5
d_call: TRBD1
v_call: TRBV6-1
clone_size: few

cdr3_aa: CASSESPRGGGTDTQYF
cdr3_nt: TGTGCCAGCAGCGAATCCCCCCGTGGGGGCGGCACAGATACGCAGTATTTT
j_call: TRBJ2-3
d_call: .
v_call: TRBV5-4
clone_size: .

cdr3_aa: CASSLGPYTGELFF
cdr3_nt: TGTGCCAGCAGCTTAGGGCCGTACACCGGGGAGCTGTTTTTT
j_call: TRBJ2-2
d_call: .
v_call: TRBV7-2
clone_size: .

cdr3_aa: CASSTTGGNQPQHF
cdr3_nt: TGTGCCAGTAGTACTACAGGGGGTAATCAGCCCCAGCATTTT
j_call: TRBJ1-5
d_call: TRBD1
v_call: TRBV19
clone_size: .

cdr3_aa: CASSEGQGVLYGYTF
cdr3_nt: TGTGCCAGCAGTGAGGGACAGGGAGTACTCTATGGCTACACCTTC
j_call: TRBJ1-2
d_call: TRBD1
v_call: TRBV5-4
clone_size: .

cdr3_aa: CSVEGAGVINEQFF
cdr3_nt: TGCAGCGTCGAGGGAGCGGGGGTGATCAATGAGCAGTTCTTC
j_call: TRBJ2-1
d_call: TRBD2
v_call: TRBV29-1
clone_size: .

cdr3_aa: CASRAWGGSSYGYTF
cdr3_nt: TGTGCCAGCAGGGCCTGGGGCGGCAGCAGCTATGGCTACACCTTC
j_call: TRBJ1-2
d_call: .
v_call: TRBV2
clone_size: .

cdr3_aa: CASFTGGLFDNEQFF
cdr3_nt: TGCGCCAGTTTCACAGGGGGTCTATTCGACAATGAGCAGTTCTTC
j_call: TRBJ2-1
d_call: TRBD1
v_call: TRBV5-1
clone_size: few

cdr3_aa: CASSQTQGRIGNEQFF
cdr3_nt: TGTGCCAGCAGCCAGACACAGGGGAGAATTGGGAATGAGCAGTTCTTC
j_call: TRBJ2-1
d_call: TRBD1
v_call: TRBV11-2
clone_size: few

cdr3_aa: CASGATSGNTIYF
cdr3_nt: TGTGCCAGCGGGGCGACCTCTGGAAACACCATATATTTT
j_call: TRBJ1-3
d_call: .
v_call: TRBV28
clone_size: .

cdr3_aa: CASSRKPEGQGNTEAFF
cdr3_nt: TGCGCCAGCAGTCGGAAACCGGAGGGACAGGGGAACACTGAAGCTTTCTTT
j_call: TRBJ1-1
d_call: TRBD1
v_call: TRBV4-1
clone_size: few

cdr3_aa: CASSIANRGWNEKLFF
cdr3_nt: TGTGCCAGTAGTATAGCCAACAGGGGGTGGAATGAAAAACTGTTTTTT
j_call: TRBJ1-4
d_call: TRBD1
v_call: TRBV19
clone_size: few

cdr3_aa: CASSLVQTGELFF
cdr3_nt: TGTGCCAGCAGCTTGGTCCAGACCGGGGAGCTGTTTTTT
j_call: TRBJ2-2
d_call: .
v_call: TRBV5-8
clone_size: few

cdr3_aa: CASSPDRVNGEQYF
cdr3_nt: TGTGCCAGCAGTCCAGACAGGGTGAATGGCGAGCAGTACTTC
j_call: TRBJ2-7
d_call: TRBD1
v_call: TRBV6-1
clone_size: .

cdr3_aa: CASSDIGTSINEQFF
cdr3_nt: TGTGCCAGCAGTGACATCGGGACTAGCATAAATGAGCAGTTCTTC
j_call: TRBJ2-1
d_call: TRBD2
v_call: TRBV2
clone_size: few

cdr3_aa: CSVDGGVNTEAFF
cdr3_nt: TGCAGCGTTGATGGAGGGGTGAACACTGAAGCTTTCTTT
j_call: TRBJ1-1
d_call: .
v_call: TRBV29-1
clone_size: few

cdr3_aa: CASSFTGPDTQYF
cdr3_nt: TGTGCCAGCAGCTTCACAGGGCCAGATACGCAGTATTTT
j_call: TRBJ2-3
d_call: .
v_call: TRBV5-6
clone_size: few

cdr3_aa: CASGWDNENSPLHF
cdr3_nt: TGTGCCAGCGGGTGGGACAACGAAAATTCACCCCTCCACTTT
j_call: TRBJ1-6
d_call: .
v_call: TRBV6-5
clone_size: .

cdr3_aa: CASRHRVREKLFF
cdr3_nt: TGTGCCAGCCGCCACAGGGTTCGGGAAAAACTGTTTTTT
j_call: TRBJ1-4
d_call: .
v_call: TRBV28
clone_size: few

cdr3_aa: CASSSAGQPTDTQYF
cdr3_nt: TGTGCCAGCAGCTCCGCGGGGCAGCCCACAGATACGCAGTATTTT
j_call: TRBJ2-3
d_call: .
v_call: TRBV7-9
clone_size: few

cdr3_aa: CASSTGGAPETQYF
cdr3_nt: TGTGCCAGCAGCACCGGGGGGGCCCCAGAGACCCAGTACTTC
j_call: TRBJ2-5
d_call: TRBD2
v_call: TRBV5-4
clone_size: few

cdr3_aa: CASSGGLGWGTEAFF
cdr3_nt: TGTGCCAGCAGCGGGGGCCTAGGGTGGGGCACTGAAGCTTTCTTT
j_call: TRBJ1-1
d_call: .
v_call: TRBV11-3
clone_size: .

cdr3_aa: CASSRREGVGSPLHF
cdr3_nt: TGTGCCAGCAGCCGCAGGGAGGGAGTTGGTTCACCCCTCCACTTT
j_call: TRBJ1-6
d_call: .
v_call: TRBV7-8
clone_size: .

cdr3_aa: CASSLSSLLSGYTF
cdr3_nt: TGTGCCAGCAGCTTGTCCTCCCTCCTCTCGGGCTACACCTTC
j_call: TRBJ1-2
d_call: .
v_call: TRBV5-4
clone_size: .

cdr3_aa: CASAAGVYEQYF
cdr3_nt: TGTGCCAGCGCGGCGGGGGTCTACGAGCAGTACTTC
j_call: TRBJ2-7
d_call: TRBD2
v_call: TRBV2
clone_size: .

cdr3_aa: CAWSERGSAYGYTF
cdr3_nt: TGTGCCTGGAGTGAAAGGGGTTCGGCCTATGGCTACACCTTC
j_call: TRBJ1-2
d_call: .
v_call: TRBV30
clone_size: few

cdr3_aa: CAISESGLAGEQYF
cdr3_nt: TGTGCCATCAGTGAGTCCGGACTAGCGGGGGAGCAGTACTTC
j_call: TRBJ2-7
d_call: TRBD2
v_call: TRBV10-3
clone_size: .

cdr3_aa: CASGTGSLSDEQFF
cdr3_nt: TGTGCCAGCGGGACAGGGAGCTTGTCTGATGAGCAGTTCTTC
j_call: TRBJ2-1
d_call: TRBD1
v_call: TRBV7-9
clone_size: few

cdr3_aa: CASSFDRVQAFF
cdr3_nt: TGTGCCAGCAGCTTCGACAGGGTACAAGCTTTCTTT
j_call: TRBJ1-1
d_call: TRBD1
v_call: TRBV7-2
clone_size: .

cdr3_aa: CASSPQDRGYETQYF
cdr3_nt: TGTGCCAGCAGCCCACAGGACAGGGGGTATGAGACCCAGTACTTC
j_call: TRBJ2-5
d_call: TRBD1
v_call: TRBV11-3
clone_size: few

cdr3_aa: CASSLGTGVNSPLHF
cdr3_nt: TGTGCCAGCAGCTTAGGGACAGGTGTTAATTCACCCCTCCACTTT
j_call: TRBJ1-6
d_call: TRBD1
v_call: TRBV7-8
clone_size: few

cdr3_aa: CASRQDRNTEAFF
cdr3_nt: TGTGCCAGCAGACAGGACAGGAACACTGAAGCTTTCTTT
j_call: TRBJ1-1
d_call: .
v_call: TRBV6-4
clone_size: many

cdr3_aa: CASSSERGSTDTQYF
cdr3_nt: TGTGCCAGCAGCTCAGAGCGGGGGAGCACAGATACGCAGTATTTT
j_call: TRBJ2-3
d_call: TRBD2
v_call: TRBV7-2
clone_size: .

cdr3_aa: CASSVGMRADTQYF
cdr3_nt: TGTGCCAGCAGCGTAGGTATGCGAGCAGATACGCAGTATTTT
j_call: TRBJ2-3
d_call: .
v_call: TRBV9
clone_size: few

cdr3_aa: CASSGATALDTQYF
cdr3_nt: TGTGCCAGCAGCGGGGCGACAGCCCTAGATACGCAGTATTTT
j_call: TRBJ2-3
d_call: .
v_call: TRBV9
clone_size: few

cdr3_aa: CAISESNRGGGYTF
cdr3_nt: TGTGCCATCAGTGAGTCAAATCGGGGGGGCGGCTACACCTTC
j_call: TRBJ1-2
d_call: .
v_call: TRBV10-3
clone_size: .

cdr3_aa: CASSVGTEETQYF
cdr3_nt: TGCGCCAGCAGCGTTGGGACAGAAGAGACCCAGTACTTC
j_call: TRBJ2-5
d_call: TRBD1
v_call: TRBV5-1
clone_size: few

cdr3_aa: CASSWERGGETQYF
cdr3_nt: TGTGCCAGCAGTTGGGAACGCGGGGGAGAGACCCAGTACTTC
j_call: TRBJ2-5
d_call: TRBD2
v_call: TRBV27
clone_size: few